One sample yielded the 7 T cell receptor beta chains listed below, sequenced in a study of CD8 T cells in Susac syndrome. Reverse transcription used roughly 0.45 to 1 ug RNA and random hexamers. In TCRdb, the immunoSEQ multiplex PCR reads were re-called with MiXCR into one record per CDR3 protein. The table has 150,000 to 200,000 distinct CDR3 sequences, 90% to 95% seen once. Sequenced sample: CD4+ T cells from PBMCs. These receptor sequences come from a human donor with multiple sclerosis.

The chain joins TRBV23-1 to TRBJ2-6; D is ambiguous. TRBV23-1 is filed as an ORF, its function uncertain. The CDR3 consists of 15 residues. V lost 4 bases, J lost 2 bases, and 9 bases lay in between. CDR3 bases: TGCGCCAGCAGTCCGAAGGCGGCTGGGGCCAACGTCCTGACTTTC. Translated, it gives CASSPKAAGANVLTF.

V gene TRBV20-1 combines with J gene TRBJ2-1; D is unclear. V lost 5 bases and J lost 5, with 7 bases in between. This CDR3 contains 11 residues. Per germline, CDR1 DFQATT and CDR2 SNEGSKA (reference sequence). The CDR3 reads CSALRNNEQFF. The CDR3 region has the DNA TGCAGTGCTCTTAGAAACAATGAGCAGTTCTTC.

This clonotype was observed once. V and J are TRBV11-2 and TRBJ2-1; D possibly corresponds to TRBD2 (6 bases). Germline V gives CDR1 SGHAT, CDR2 FQNNGV. The CDR3 spans 14 residues. Deletions cut 5 bases from V and 12 bases from J, with 20 bases between. In DNA form, the CDR3 reads TGTGCCAGCAGCCCCGGGACTCCTCTTCACGGGCAGTTCTTC. This translates into CASSPGTPLHGQFF. Full variable domain (outside the CDR3, taken from reference TRBV11-2 and TRBJ2-1): EAGVAQSPRYKIIEKRQSVAFWCNPISGHATLYWYQQILGQGPKLLIQFQNNGVVDDSQLPKDRFSAERLKGVDSTLKIQPAKLEDSAVYLCASSPGTPLHGQFFGPGTRLTVL.

The V and J genes are TRBV6-2 or TRBV6-3 and TRBJ2-7, with D unclear. This CDR3 is 11 amino acids long. V was cut by 2 bases and J by 5 bases, with 4 bases left in between. Germline V gene data show CDR1 as MNHEY and CDR2 as SVGEGT. CDR3 in DNA: TGTGCCAGCAGTTACCCCCACGAGCAGTACTTC. It yields the protein CASSYPHEQYF.

The J gene is TRBJ2-1, the V gene TRBV20-1; either TRBD1 or TRBD2 may supply D (6 bases each). From germline, CDR1 is DFQATT and CDR2 SNEGSKA (reference sequence). This CDR3 has 13 amino acids. The germline V and J ends were trimmed by 4 bases and 3 bases, with 10 bases remaining between them. In DNA form, the CDR3 reads TGCAGTGCTAAGGGGGGCCTCTACAATGAGCAGTTCTTC. Translating it yields CSAKGGLYNEQFF.

The chain employs TRBV9 and TRBJ2-1, with D possibly being TRBD1 or TRBD2 (5 bases each). Germline V CDR1 and CDR2: SGDLS, YYNGEE. The CDR3 sequence is 17 residues long. Trimming removed 8 bases at V and 0 bases at J, with 21 bases between. In DNA, the CDR3 is TGTGCCAGTTCCCCAACCCGGGACCTCCGCTCCTACAATGAGCAGTTCTTC. Its translation: CASSPTRDLRSYNEQFF.

This clonotype has only one observation. The V and J genes are TRBV5-4 and TRBJ1-3, with no clear D. V lost 4 bases to trimming and J lost 4 bases, with 12 bases between them. Germline CDR1 is SGHNT and CDR2 is YYREEE (reference sequence). The CDR3 is 14 amino acids. CDR3 in amino acids: CASSRLIGGNTIYF. CDR3 coding DNA: TGTGCCAGCAGCCGACTCATCGGGGGAAACACCATATATTTT.